This T cell receptor beta chain was sequenced in a study of blood T cell repertoires in COVID-19. Study-wide background: The analysed material was cDNA or gDNA that came from T cells, B-cell-depleted T cells, or PBMCs.

Trimming removed 10 bases from V and 8 bases from J, with 15 bases in between. This CDR3 has 12 amino acids. The germline gives CDR1 MDHEN, CDR2 SYDVKM. Measured with immunoSEQ multiplex PCR; TCRdb has only the in-frame clones, and not every one. Seen here are about 310,000 clones, roughly 86% observed once, and the top ten hold 7.8%. This receptor was obtained from a woman aged 45 to 65 who had recovered from COVID-19. The genes are TRBV28 and TRBJ1-5; D unresolved. Sequencing was done on a sample of peripheral blood. Written as DNA, the CDR3 is TGTGCCACCCACATCGAGGGTGAGCCCCAGCATTTT. It encodes CATHIEGEPQHF.